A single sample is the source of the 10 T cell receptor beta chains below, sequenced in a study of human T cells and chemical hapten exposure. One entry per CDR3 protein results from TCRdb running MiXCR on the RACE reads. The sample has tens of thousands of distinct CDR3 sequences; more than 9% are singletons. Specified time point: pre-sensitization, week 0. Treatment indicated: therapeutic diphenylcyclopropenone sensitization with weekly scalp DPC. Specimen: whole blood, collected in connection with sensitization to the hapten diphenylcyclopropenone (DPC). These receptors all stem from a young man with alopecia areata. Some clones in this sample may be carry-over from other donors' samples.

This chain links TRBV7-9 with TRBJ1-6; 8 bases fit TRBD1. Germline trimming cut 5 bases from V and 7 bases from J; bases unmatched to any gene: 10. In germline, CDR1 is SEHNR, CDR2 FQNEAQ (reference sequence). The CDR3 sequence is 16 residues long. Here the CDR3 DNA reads TGTGCCAGCAGCCCACTTGGACAGGGAGGAAATTCACCCCTCCACTTT. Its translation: CASSPLGQGGNSPLHF. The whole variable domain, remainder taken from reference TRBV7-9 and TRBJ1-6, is DTGVSQNPRHKITKRGQNVTFRCDPISEHNRLYWYRQTLGQGPEFLTYFQNEAQLEKSRLLSDRFSAERPKGSFSTLEIQRTEQGDSAMYLCASSPLGQGGNSPLHFGNGTRLTVT.

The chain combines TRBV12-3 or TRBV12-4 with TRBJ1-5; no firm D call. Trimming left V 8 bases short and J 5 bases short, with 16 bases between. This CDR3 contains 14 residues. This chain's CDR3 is CASLPTGSHQPQHF. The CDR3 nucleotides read TGTGCCAGCCTTCCCACGGGGTCTCATCAGCCCCAGCATTTT.

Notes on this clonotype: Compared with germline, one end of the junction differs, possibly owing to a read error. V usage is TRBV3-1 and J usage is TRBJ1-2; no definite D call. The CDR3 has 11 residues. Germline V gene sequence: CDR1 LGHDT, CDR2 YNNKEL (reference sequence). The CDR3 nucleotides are TGTGCCAGCAGCCAAGGGGCGAGAGGCAGCTTC. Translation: CASSQGARGSF.

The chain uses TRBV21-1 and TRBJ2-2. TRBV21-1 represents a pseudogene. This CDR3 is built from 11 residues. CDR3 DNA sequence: TGTGCCACCGATACGCCCGGGGAGCTGTTTTTT. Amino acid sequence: CATDTPGELFF.

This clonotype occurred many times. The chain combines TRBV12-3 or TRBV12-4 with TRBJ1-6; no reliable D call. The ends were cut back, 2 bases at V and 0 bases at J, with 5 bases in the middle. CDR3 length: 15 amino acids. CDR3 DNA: TGTGCCAGCAGTTTATGGCGCTCCTATAATTCACCCCTCCACTTT. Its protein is CASSLWRSYNSPLHF.

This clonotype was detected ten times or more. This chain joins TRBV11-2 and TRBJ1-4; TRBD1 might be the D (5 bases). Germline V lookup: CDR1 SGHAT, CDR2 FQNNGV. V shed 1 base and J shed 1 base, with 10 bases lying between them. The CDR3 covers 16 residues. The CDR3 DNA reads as TGTGCCAGCAGCTTAGCGGGACTCTTAACTAATGAAAAACTGTTTTTT. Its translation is CASSLAGLLTNEKLFF.

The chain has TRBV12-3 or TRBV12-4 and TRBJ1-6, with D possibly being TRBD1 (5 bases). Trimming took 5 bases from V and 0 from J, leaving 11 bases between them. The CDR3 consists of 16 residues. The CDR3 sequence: CASSQRGSSYNSPLHF. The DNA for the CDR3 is TGTGCCAGCAGTCAGCGGGGGAGCTCCTATAATTCACCCCTCCACTTT.

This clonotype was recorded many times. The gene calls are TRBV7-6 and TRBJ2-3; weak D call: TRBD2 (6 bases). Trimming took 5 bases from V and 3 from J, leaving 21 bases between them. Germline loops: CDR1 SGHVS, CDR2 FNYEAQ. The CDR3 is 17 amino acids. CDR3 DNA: TGTGCCAGCAGCCTACGGGGTATCGGGAGCCTGACAGATACGCAGTATTTT. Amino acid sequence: CASSLRGIGSLTDTQYF.

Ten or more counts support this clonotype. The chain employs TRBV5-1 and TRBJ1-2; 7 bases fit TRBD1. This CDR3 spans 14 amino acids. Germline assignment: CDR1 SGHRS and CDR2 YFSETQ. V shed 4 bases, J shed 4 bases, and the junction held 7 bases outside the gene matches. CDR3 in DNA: TGCGCCAGCAGCCAGACAGGGAGTCGCTATGGCTACACCTTC. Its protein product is CASSQTGSRYGYTF. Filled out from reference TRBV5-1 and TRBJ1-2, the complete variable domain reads KAGVTQTPRYLIKTRGQQVTLSCSPISGHRSVSWYQQTPGQGLQFLFEYFSETQRNKGNFPGRFSGRQFSNSRSEMNVSTLELGDSALYLCASSQTGSRYGYTFGSGTRLTVV.

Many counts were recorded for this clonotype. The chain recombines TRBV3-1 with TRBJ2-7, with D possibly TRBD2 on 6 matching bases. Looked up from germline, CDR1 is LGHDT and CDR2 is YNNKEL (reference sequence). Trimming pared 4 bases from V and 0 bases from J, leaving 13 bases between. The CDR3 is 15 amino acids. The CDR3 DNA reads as TGTGCCAGCAGCCCCCCGACGGGGGACTCCTACGAGCAGTACTTC. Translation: CASSPPTGDSYEQYF.